This T cell receptor (beta chain) was identified during a study of radiotherapy plus CTLA-4 blockade in lung cancer. Study in general: Among patients, roughly 18% showed objective responses, and about 31% had disease control.

Study observations and caveats: Early clone dynamics of blood T cells, plus interferon-beta, reportedly predicted response best. After radiotherapy and ipilimumab, tumor-derived clones expanded in peripheral blood.

Germline lookup yields CDR1 SGHRS and CDR2 YFSETQ. CDR3 size: 13 residues. The J segment lost 0 bases and the V segment lost 8 bases, leaving 4 bases of the junction unmatched. Assay: immunoSEQ multiplex PCR; the TCRdb copy retains only in-frame clones and omits some. The table has about 90,000 clones, more than 70% seen once. Ipilimumab-mediated CTLA-4 blockade plus focal radiation was given to patients having chemo-refractory metastatic non-small-cell lung cancer. This clone has only a few counts. Its matching antigen is unknown. The chain has TRBV5-1 and TRBJ2-7, with 8 bases fitting TRBD1. The source material was peripheral blood, sampled from a patient treated with radiotherapy plus ipilimumab. The receptor comes from a human donor with non-small cell lung cancer that progressed on radiotherapy plus ipilimumab. The CDR3, as DNA: TGCGCCAGTACGGGACAGGACTCCTACGAGCAGTACTTC. Its protein is CASTGQDSYEQYF.